This entry lists 6 T cell receptor beta chains sequenced from one sample in a study of OX40 agonist ivuxolimab in advanced cancers. Assay: immunoSEQ multiplex PCR; the TCRdb copy retains only in-frame clones and omits some. The sample records under 85,000 clones, about 89% being singletons. This sample comprised CD4+ or CD8+ T cells sorted from blood, obtained in a trial of the OX40 agonist ivuxolimab. The receptors stem from an adult with an advanced solid tumor such as melanoma, head and neck, liver or kidney cancer.

V gene TRBV27 combines with J gene TRBJ2-1, with 7 bases that match TRBD1. CDR1 is MNHEY and CDR2 is SMNVEV in the germline V gene (reference sequence). This CDR3 is 14 amino acids long. V was clipped by 8 bases and J by 4 bases; unmatched bases: 8. The CDR3 loop is CASAARQGYNEQFF. DNA of the CDR3: TGTGCCAGCGCTGCACGACAGGGATACAATGAGCAGTTCTTC.

J is TRBJ2-7 and V is TRBV18, with a tentative D call TRBD2 (5 bases). Germline CDR1 and CDR2: KGHSH and LQKENI. V shed 1 base and J shed 0 bases, with 7 bases lying between them. The CDR3 is made up of 14 amino acids. This CDR3 reads CASSPRESSYEQYF. Written as DNA, the CDR3 is TGTGCCAGCTCACCACGGGAGAGCTCCTACGAGCAGTACTTC.

The V call is TRBV6-5, the J call TRBJ1-2; TRBD1 agrees at 8 bases. The V gene end was trimmed by 2 bases and the J gene end by 3 bases; junction bases not matched to a gene: 5. The CDR3 runs 15 residues. CDR1 and CDR2 from the germline V gene are MNHEY and SVGAGI. The CDR3 reads CASSYAGQEYYGYTF. DNA for the CDR3: TGTGCCAGCAGTTACGCGGGACAGGAGTACTATGGCTACACCTTC.

J is TRBJ2-3 and V is TRBV19, with TRBD2 matching 9 bases. The germline gives CDR1 LNHDA, CDR2 SQIVND (reference sequence). V trimming: 8 bases; J trimming: 3 bases; junction bases outside the gene matches: 9. The CDR3 loop spans 15 amino acids. For the CDR3, the DNA is TGTGCCAGTGCGGGCGGGAGGGCCGGGACAGATACGCAGTATTTT. The encoded protein is CASAGGRAGTDTQYF. The complete variable domain, with remaining parts taken from reference TRBV19 and TRBJ2-3, reads DGGITQSPKYLFRKEGQNVTLSCEQNLNHDAMYWYRQDPGQGLRLIYYSQIVNDFQKGDIAEGYSVSREKKESFPLTVTSAQKNPTAFYLCASAGGRAGTDTQYFGPGTRLTVL.

Concerning this clone itself: Other DNA sequences of this sample code for an identical CDR3. The chain employs TRBV4-1 and TRBJ2-2; no firm D call. The CDR3 runs to 17 residues. V was trimmed by 0 bases and J by 6 bases, leaving 17 bases between them. Germline values: CDR1 MGHRA, CDR2 YSYEKL. The CDR3 nucleotides are TGCGCCAGCAGCCAAGAGCAATTCGGCGGACGGGCCGGGGAGCTGTTTTTT. Amino acid sequence: CASSQEQFGGRAGELFF.

V usage is TRBV5-1 and J usage is TRBJ1-2; D unresolved. CDR1 and CDR2 from the germline V gene are SGHRS and YFSETQ. CDR3 length: 14 amino acids. V was cut by 0 bases and J by 4 bases, with 10 bases left in between. Here the CDR3 DNA reads TGCGCCAGCAGCTTGGGGGAGGCGATCTATGGCTACACCTTC. Amino acid sequence: CASSLGEAIYGYTF.